Below are 17 T cell receptor beta chains sequenced from a single sample in a study of T cells in Graves' hyperthyroidism and ophthalmopathy. Amplified TCR beta CDR3 regions derived from RNA transcripts. First-round RT-PCR with HTBI primers amplified the TCR CDR3 region. TCRdb re-derived calls from the multiplex PCR reads in MiXCR, one entry per CDR3 protein. In the table there are fewer than 650,000 distinct CDR3 sequences, 40% to 50% of which are singletons. Sequenced: peripheral blood or thyroid tissue (not recorded which). Receptors were obtained from an adult woman with Graves' disease, either hyperthyroidism or ophthalmopathy (not recorded which).

This chain links TRBV24-1 with TRBJ1-5; no firm D call. Trimming stripped 6 bases from V and 3 bases from J, with 8 bases between. CDR1 is KGHDR, CDR2 SFDVKD, per germline. The CDR3 extends over 13 amino acids. The CDR3 DNA reads TGTGCCACCAGTCCCCGTAACAATCAGCCCCAGCATTTT. Residues: CATSPRNNQPQHF.

V usage is TRBV3-1 and J usage is TRBJ2-7, with TRBD1 matching over 8 bases. V lost 5 bases to trimming and J lost 6 bases; unmatched junction nucleotides: 12. This CDR3 spans 15 amino acids. The germline CDR1 and CDR2 sequences are LGHDT and YNNKEL (reference sequence). CDR3 nucleotides: TGTGCCAGCAGCTTGGTTCGACAGGGGACCGGCGAGCAGTACTTC. As protein: CASSLVRQGTGEQYF.

The gene calls are TRBV13 and TRBJ1-5, with 10 bases aligning to TRBD1. CDR3 size: 14 residues. Germline assignment: CDR1 PRHDT and CDR2 FYEKMQ (reference sequence). After removal of 3 bases from V and 8 bases from J, the junction contained 4 bases not matched to a gene. CDR3 nucleotides: TGTGCCAGCAGCTTCTCGACAGGGGGCGAGCCCCAGCATTTT. The encoded protein is CASSFSTGGEPQHF.

The chain's CDR3 is CATSDEGTSGRGTQYF. In DNA, the CDR3 is TGTGCCACCAGTGACGAAGGGACTAGCGGCCGAGGGACCCAGTACTTC. The chain joins TRBV24-1 to TRBJ2-5; 11 nucleotides match TRBD2. CDR3 length: 16 amino acids. Germline V gene data show CDR1 as KGHDR and CDR2 as SFDVKD. The V and J ends lost 4 bases and 7 bases, in that order; junction bases with no gene match: 10.

This clonotype was seen many times. The rearrangement joins TRBV5-6 to TRBJ1-6; D unclear. The CDR3 consists of 15 residues. V was clipped by 2 bases and J by 4 bases, with 10 bases between them. Germline V gives CDR1 SGHDT, CDR2 YYEEEE. CDR3 nucleotide sequence: TGTGCCAGCAGCTTTCGACGAGAATATAATTCACCCCTCCACTTT. This codes for CASSFRREYNSPLHF.

This clonotype came up a few times. The chain carries TRBV7-2 and TRBJ2-5; D call uncertain. V was trimmed by 1 base and J by 4 bases, leaving 7 bases between them. The germline gives CDR1 SGHTA, CDR2 FQGNSA. CDR3 length: 13 amino acids. The CDR3 reads CASSLVGLETQYF. The CDR3 nucleotides read TGTGCCAGCAGCTTAGTCGGGTTAGAGACCCAGTACTTC.

The table lists this clonotype with a few counts. This chain joins TRBV7-9 and TRBJ2-7; TRBD1 matches 7 bases. J gave up 2 bases and V 5 bases, and 9 bases lay outside the gene matches. Germline CDR1 and CDR2: SEHNR and FQNEAQ (reference sequence). The CDR3 is made up of 15 amino acids. The CDR3 here is CASSPSTGVPYEQYF. The CDR3 DNA is TGTGCCAGCAGCCCGTCTACAGGGGTCCCCTACGAGCAGTACTTC.

This chain links TRBV9 with TRBJ2-5; 7 bases match TRBD1. Per the germline V gene, CDR1 is SGDLS and CDR2 is YYNGEE. Trimming cost V 0 bases and J 2 bases; bases outside gene matches: 10. The length of the CDR3 is 17 residues. DNA of the CDR3: TGTGCCAGCAGCGTAGATTTCCAGGGGACAGAGCAAGAGACCCAGTACTTC. Its protein product is CASSVDFQGTEQETQYF.

This clonotype was seen only a few times. This chain connects TRBV10-2 to TRBJ2-7; D perhaps matches TRBD1 (5 bases). This CDR3 is 14 amino acids long. Between the trimmed V and J ends, which lost 2 bases and 4 bases, there was a span of 12 bases. From germline, CDR1 is WSHSY and CDR2 SAAADI. CDR3 loop: CASSEDGQGYEQYF. The CDR3 DNA reads TGCGCCAGCAGTGAGGACGGGCAGGGTTACGAGCAGTACTTC.

The gene calls are TRBV9 and TRBJ2-1; the match to TRBD1 covers 7 bases. The V gene's germline CDR1 is SGDLS and CDR2 YYNGEE. The length of the CDR3 is 12 residues. The ends lost 4 bases at V and 6 bases at J; junction bases unmatched: 1. CDR3 loop: CASSPGGNEQFF. CDR3 coding DNA: TGTGCCAGCAGCCCAGGGGGCAATGAGCAGTTCTTC.

This clonotype was detected ten times or more. The CDR3 loop reads CASSATPGGDYEQYF. The CDR3 bases are TGTGCCAGCAGCGCTACTCCAGGGGGCGACTACGAGCAGTACTTC. The rearrangement uses TRBV9 and TRBJ2-7; 8 nucleotides align to TRBD1. The CDR3 has 15 amino acids. Germline-derived CDR1 and CDR2 are SGDLS and YYNGEE. V trimming: 3 bases; J trimming: 3 bases; junction bases outside the gene matches: 8.

This clonotype was seen many times. The chain is built from TRBV20-1 and TRBJ2-7; 15 nucleotides line up with TRBD2. Trimming cost V 5 bases and J 3 bases; bases outside gene matches: 5. Germline V gene data show CDR1 as DFQATT and CDR2 as SNEGSKA (reference sequence). The CDR3 is 15 residues long. The CDR3 DNA reads TGCAGTGCTCCTGGACTAGCGGGGGGGAACTACGAGCAGTACTTC. Protein sequence: CSAPGLAGGNYEQYF.

This sequence joins TRBV12-3 or TRBV12-4 and TRBJ2-5; 7 bases line up with TRBD1. V was pared by 5 bases and J by 3 bases, with 6 bases of the junction left unmatched. The CDR3 length is 14 residues. Here the CDR3 reads CASSAGTEKETQYF. CDR3 coding DNA: TGTGCCAGCAGTGCCGGGACAGAAAAAGAGACCCAGTACTTC.

This clonotype was counted many times. The chain uses TRBV20-1 and TRBJ2-7; TRBD2 matches 13 bases. Germline V gene sequence: CDR1 DFQATT, CDR2 SNEGSKA (reference sequence). The V segment lost 6 bases and the J segment 1 base; nucleotides outside the gene matches: 9. This CDR3 comprises 16 residues. The CDR3, as DNA: TGCAGTGCCGACGGACTAGCGGGAGCGCAATCCTACGAGCAGTACTTC. This codes for CSADGLAGAQSYEQYF.

The V call is TRBV7-9, the J call TRBJ2-5; D is unclear. The germline V and J ends were trimmed by 5 bases and 4 bases, with 14 bases remaining between them. CDR1 is SEHNR and CDR2 is FQNEAQ in the germline V gene (reference sequence). This CDR3 region has 14 residues. CDR3 coding DNA: TGTGCCAGCAGCGGGCCAGCTTCCCGAGAGACCCAGTACTTC. It encodes CASSGPASRETQYF. The full variable domain, rest sourced from reference TRBV7-9 and TRBJ2-5, is DTGVSQNPRHKITKRGQNVTFRCDPISEHNRLYWYRQTLGQGPEFLTYFQNEAQLEKSRLLSDRFSAERPKGSFSTLEIQRTEQGDSAMYLCASSGPASRETQYFGPGTRLLVL.

In its sample, this clonotype was seen many times. The J gene is TRBJ1-1, the V gene TRBV12-3 or TRBV12-4; TRBD1 aligns across 11 bases. The ends lost 5 bases at V and 1 base at J; junction bases unmatched: 12. The CDR3 extends over 18 amino acids. DNA of the CDR3: TGTGCCAGCAGTCCCCAACCCGGGACAGGGGGTAGGAACACTGAAGCTTTCTTT. Amino acids: CASSPQPGTGGRNTEAFF.

This clonotype was recorded at least ten times. V gene TRBV11-2 combines with J gene TRBJ2-5; D unclear. Trimming removed 4 bases at V and 0 bases at J, with 9 bases between. The germline gives CDR1 SGHAT, CDR2 FQNNGV. This CDR3 region has 14 residues. The DNA for the CDR3 is TGTGCCAGCAGCTCCGACCTGTACCAAGAGACCCAGTACTTC. Translated, it gives CASSSDLYQETQYF.